This TCR beta chain was captured by sequencing in a study of blood T cells in healthy people across ages. Study-wide background: Template switching retrieved approximately one barcoded beta molecule for each two T cells.

CDR3 length: 15 amino acids. Germline assignment: CDR1 MNHEY and CDR2 SVGEGT. Then a second PCR, running roughly 6 to 12 cycles, was carried out with a sample-barcoded 5' primer and a J-beta primer mix. Every single cDNA molecule received a tag from a template-switch adaptor with 12 random nucleotides. One entry per CDR3 protein results from TCRdb running MiXCR on the 5' RACE reads. The data show under 1 million distinct CDR3 sequences, approximately 44% seen once. This clonotype occurred a few times. Its antigen is currently unknown. Study findings and constraints: A strong correlation was found between TCR beta diversity and the percentage of naive T cells. Long-lived and aged donors differed, with more naive CD4+ cells and higher diversity in the long-lived.

V gene TRBV6-2 or TRBV6-3 combines with J gene TRBJ2-7; D uncertain. The J call may be mistaken, given a closer DNA end match to TRBJ2-5. This receptor was taken from a man aged 55 to 70 in good health. The source material was blood. The CDR3 protein is CASSYSIDVYVTQYF. The CDR3 coding sequence is TGTGCCAGCAGTTACTCGATTGACGTGTATGTGACCCAGTACTTC.